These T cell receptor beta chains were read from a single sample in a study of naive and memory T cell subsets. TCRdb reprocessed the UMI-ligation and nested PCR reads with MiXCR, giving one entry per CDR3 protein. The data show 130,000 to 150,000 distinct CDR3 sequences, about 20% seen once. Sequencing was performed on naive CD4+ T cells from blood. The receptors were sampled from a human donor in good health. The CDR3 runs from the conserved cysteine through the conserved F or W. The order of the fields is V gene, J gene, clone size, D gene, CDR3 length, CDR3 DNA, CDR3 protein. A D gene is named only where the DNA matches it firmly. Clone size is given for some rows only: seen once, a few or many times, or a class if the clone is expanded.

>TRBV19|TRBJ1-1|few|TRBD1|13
TGTGCCAGTACTGTTGACAGGGGCACTGAAGCTTTCTTT
CASTVDRGTEAFF
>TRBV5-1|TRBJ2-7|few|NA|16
TGCGCCAGCAGCTCTTCGGGGGCGCGATCATCCTACGAGCAGTACTTC
CASSSSGARSSYEQYF
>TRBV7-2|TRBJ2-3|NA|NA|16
TGTGCCAGCACTCCCGGGACCCTTGGGAGCACAGATACGCAGTATTTT
CASTPGTLGSTDTQYF
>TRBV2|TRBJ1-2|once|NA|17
TGTGCCAGCAACCCTGGAGTACGGGGGTGCGGGGTTGATGGCTACACCTTC
CASNPGVRGCGVDGYTF
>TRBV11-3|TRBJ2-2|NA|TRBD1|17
TGTGCCAGCAGCTTTGGGCAGGGGGCAGTTATGACCGGGGAGCTGTTTTTT
CASSFGQGAVMTGELFF
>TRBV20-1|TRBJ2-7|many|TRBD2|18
TGCAGTGCTAGAGATAGACTAGCGGGAAGGGTTAGGACCTACGAGCAGTACTTC
CSARDRLAGRVRTYEQYF
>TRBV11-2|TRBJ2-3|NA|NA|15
TGTGCCAGCAGCTACCGTCGAGTATTTACAGATACGCAGTATTTT
CASSYRRVFTDTQYF
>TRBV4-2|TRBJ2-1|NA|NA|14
TGTGCCAGCAGCCAAGTTGTTAGCCGAAATGAGCAGTTCTTC
CASSQVVSRNEQFF
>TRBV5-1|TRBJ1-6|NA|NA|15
TGCGCCAGCAGCTTGGTAGGGTCAACCAATTCACCCCTCCACTTT
CASSLVGSTNSPLHF
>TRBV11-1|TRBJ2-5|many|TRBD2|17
TGTGCCAGCAGCTTAGCCAGGGGACTAGCGGGACAAGAGACCCAGTACTTC
CASSLARGLAGQETQYF
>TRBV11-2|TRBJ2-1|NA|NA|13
TGTGCCAGCAGCTTACCTCAGCGGGATGAGCAGTTCTTC
CASSLPQRDEQFF
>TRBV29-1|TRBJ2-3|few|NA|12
TGCAGCGTTGGACATAGCACAGATACGCAGTATTTT
CSVGHSTDTQYF
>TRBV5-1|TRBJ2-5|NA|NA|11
TGCGCCTCCGGGTTCCAAGAGACCCAGTACTTC
CASGFQETQYF
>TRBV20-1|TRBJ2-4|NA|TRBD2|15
TGCAGTGCCTCGGGACTAGCGGTAGCCAAAAACATTCAGTACTTC
CSASGLAVAKNIQYF
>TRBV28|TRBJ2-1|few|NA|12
TGTGCCAGCAGTTCCCTCCCGGATGAGCAGTTCTTC
CASSSLPDEQFF
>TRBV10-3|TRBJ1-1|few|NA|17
TGTGCCACCCAAGGAGGGGGGGGTGGGATTGTTATAGCTGAAGCTTTCTTT
CATQGGGGGIVIAEAFF
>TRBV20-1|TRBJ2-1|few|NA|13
TGCAGTGCTAGAAGCGGGTTAGGCAATGAGCAGTTCTTC
CSARSGLGNEQFF
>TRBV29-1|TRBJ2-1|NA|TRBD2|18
TGCAGCGTTGAAGATCCTTGGGGCGGGAGGGCCAATTCGTATGAGCAGTTCTTC
CSVEDPWGGRANSYEQFF
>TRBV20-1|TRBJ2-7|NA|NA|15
TGCAGTGCTCAATGGGACGGACGACGGACCTACGAGCAGTACTTC
CSAQWDGRRTYEQYF
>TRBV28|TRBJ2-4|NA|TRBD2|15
TGTGCCAGCAGTCCTAGCGGGAGAGGGAAAAACATTCAGTACTTC
CASSPSGRGKNIQYF
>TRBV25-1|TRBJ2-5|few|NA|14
TGTGCCAGCAGTGAAAAGGGGGTAGAGGGGACCCAGTACTTC
CASSEKGVEGTQYF
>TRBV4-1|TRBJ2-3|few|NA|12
TGCGCCAGCAGCCAGGTCCTAAGTAAGCAGTATTTT
CASSQVLSKQYF
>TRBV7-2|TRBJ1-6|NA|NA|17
TGTGCCAGCAGCTACCTCGTGGGAAGGGTAGAGAATTCACCCCTCCACTTT
CASSYLVGRVENSPLHF
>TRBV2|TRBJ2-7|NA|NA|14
TGTGCCAGCAGTGGAGGGAGGCTAACCTACGAGCAGTACTTC
CASSGGRLTYEQYF
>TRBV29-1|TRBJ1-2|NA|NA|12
TGCAGCGTGAGGGACACGAACTATGGCTACACCTTC
CSVRDTNYGYTF
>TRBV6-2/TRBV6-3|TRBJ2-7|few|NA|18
TGTGCCAGCAATGTTCCACTCCTTGGGGGAGGTAACGCCTACGAGCAGTACTTC
CASNVPLLGGGNAYEQYF
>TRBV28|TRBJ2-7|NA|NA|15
TGTGCCAGCAGTTTAAATCCGATCCGGCAGGATGAGCAGTACTTC
CASSLNPIRQDEQYF
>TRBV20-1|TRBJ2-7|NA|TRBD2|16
TGCAGTGCTGGGACTAGCGGGAGCAGTACCTTCTACGAGCAGTACTTC
CSAGTSGSSTFYEQYF
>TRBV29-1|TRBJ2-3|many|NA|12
TGCAGCGTTGAATTTGGCACAGATACGCAGTATTTT
CSVEFGTDTQYF
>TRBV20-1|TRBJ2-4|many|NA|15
TGCAGTGCTACCAGGGGACGAGAGGCCAAAAACATTCAGTACTTC
CSATRGREAKNIQYF
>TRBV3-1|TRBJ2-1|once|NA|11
TGTGCCAGCAGGGGGTTAAATGAGCAGTTCTTC
CASRGLNEQFF
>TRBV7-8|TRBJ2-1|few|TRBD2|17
TGTGCCAGCAGCCCCGCGGGACTAGCGGGAGTCGCCGATGAGCAGTTCTTC
CASSPAGLAGVADEQFF
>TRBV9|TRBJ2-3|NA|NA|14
TGTGCCAGCAGCTACGGCGGCTACACAGATACGCAGTATTTT
CASSYGGYTDTQYF
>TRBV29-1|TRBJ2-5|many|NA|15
TGCAGCGTTGACACCCGGGACATCCGGGAAGAGACCCAGTACTTC
CSVDTRDIREETQYF
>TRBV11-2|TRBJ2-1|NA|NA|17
TGTGCCAGCAGCTTCCCCGACACAGTGGGGGGTTACAATGAGCAGTTCTTC
CASSFPDTVGGYNEQFF
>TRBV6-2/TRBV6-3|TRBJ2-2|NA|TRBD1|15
TGTGCCAGCAGGGGACAGGGGACTAACACCGGGGAGCTGTTTTTT
CASRGQGTNTGELFF
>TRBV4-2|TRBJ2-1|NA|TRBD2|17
TGTGCCAGCAGCCATCCCGGTAGCGGGAGGGCCACTGGTGAGCAGTTCTTC
CASSHPGSGRATGEQFF
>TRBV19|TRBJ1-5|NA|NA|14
TGTGCCAGTACCCTTGCCCGAGCCAATCAGCCCCAGCATTTT
CASTLARANQPQHF
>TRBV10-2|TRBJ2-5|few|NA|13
TGCGCCAGCAGTGAGGACACCCAAGAGACCCAGTACTTC
CASSEDTQETQYF
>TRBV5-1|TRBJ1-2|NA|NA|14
TGCGCCAGCAGCTCCACCACTTCGAACTATGGCTACACCTTC
CASSSTTSNYGYTF
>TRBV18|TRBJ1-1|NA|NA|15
TGTGCCAGCTCACAACGAACAGGGTCGAACACTGAAGCTTTCTTT
CASSQRTGSNTEAFF
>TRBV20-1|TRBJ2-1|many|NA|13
TGCAGTGCTAGAGTAACGTCGAGGATAGGGCAGTTCTTC
CSARVTSRIGQFF
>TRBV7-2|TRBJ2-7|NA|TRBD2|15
TGTGCCAGCAGCTTGGGGAGCGGGAACCTTTACGAGCAGTACTTC
CASSLGSGNLYEQYF
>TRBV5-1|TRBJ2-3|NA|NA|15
TGCGCCAGCACCCGGGGAGGACCGAGCACAGATACGCAGTATTTT
CASTRGGPSTDTQYF
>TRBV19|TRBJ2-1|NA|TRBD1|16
TGTGCCAGTAGTGCCGTCGACAGGGGCCCCTACAATGAGCAGTTCTTC
CASSAVDRGPYNEQFF
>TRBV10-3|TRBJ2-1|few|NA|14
TGTGCCATCAGCCGAGGGGGCTCCTACAATGAGCAGTTCTTC
CAISRGGSYNEQFF